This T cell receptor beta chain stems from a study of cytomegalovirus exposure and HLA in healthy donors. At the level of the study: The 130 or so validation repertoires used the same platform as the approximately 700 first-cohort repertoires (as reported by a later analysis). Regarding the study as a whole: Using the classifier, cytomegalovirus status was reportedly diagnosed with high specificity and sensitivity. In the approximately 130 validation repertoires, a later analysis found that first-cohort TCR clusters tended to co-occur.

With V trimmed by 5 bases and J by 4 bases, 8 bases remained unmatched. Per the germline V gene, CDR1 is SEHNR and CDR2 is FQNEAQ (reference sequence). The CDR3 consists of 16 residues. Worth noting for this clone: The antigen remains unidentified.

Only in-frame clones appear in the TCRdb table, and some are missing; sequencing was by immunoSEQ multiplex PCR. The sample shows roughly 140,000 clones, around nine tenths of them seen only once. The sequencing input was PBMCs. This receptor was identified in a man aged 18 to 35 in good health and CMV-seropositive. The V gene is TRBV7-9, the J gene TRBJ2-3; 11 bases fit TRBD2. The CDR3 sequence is CASSLLAGGQSDTQYF. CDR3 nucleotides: TGTGCCAGCAGCCTATTAGCGGGAGGGCAGTCAGATACGCAGTATTTT.